These 21 T cell receptor beta chains originate from one sample sequenced in a study of shared clonotypes between healthy human individuals. Sequencing was performed with immunoSEQ multiplex PCR; in TCRdb, only in-frame clones are kept and a portion is missing. Altogether about 510,000 clones are present, 79% being singletons, with the ten largest covering roughly 13%. The sequenced sample consisted of PBMCs. The receptors come from a woman aged 40 to 49 in good health. Some clones in this sample may be carry-over from other donors' samples.

This chain joins TRBV6-5 and TRBJ1-1; TRBD1 might be the D (5 bases). Per germline, CDR1 MNHEY and CDR2 SVGAGI. V lost 2 bases to trimming and J lost 1 base, with 8 bases between them. This CDR3 has 14 amino acids. CDR3 in DNA: TGTGCCAGCAGTTACGGGGCGGGGAACACTGAAGCTTTCTTT. This encodes CASSYGAGNTEAFF.

The chain employs TRBV15 and TRBJ2-2; 8 nucleotides match TRBD1. Germline CDR1 reads LNHNV; CDR2 reads YYDKDF (reference sequence). The CDR3 runs 15 residues. The ends lost 2 bases at V and 3 bases at J; junction bases unmatched: 2. CDR3 sequence: CATSRQGAYTGELFF. For the CDR3, the DNA is TGTGCCACCAGCAGACAGGGGGCGTACACCGGGGAGCTGTTTTTT.

This chain connects TRBV7-9 to TRBJ1-1, with 12 bases aligning to TRBD1. The CDR3 runs to 15 residues. Germline V CDR1 and CDR2: SEHNR, FQNEAQ (reference sequence). V trimming: 5 bases; J trimming: 5 bases; junction bases outside the gene matches: 6. The CDR3 nucleotides read TGTGCCAGCAGCGCGGGACAGGGGGCGTTTACTGAAGCTTTCTTT. Encoded protein: CASSAGQGAFTEAFF.

The rearrangement links TRBV28 to TRBJ2-5, with D perhaps matching TRBD2 (6 bases). In germline, CDR1 is MDHEN, CDR2 SYDVKM. The V gene lost 4 bases and the J gene lost 1 base, with 16 bases spanning the gap. The CDR3 has 16 amino acids. CDR3 in amino acids: CASSWELREAQETQYF. DNA of the CDR3: TGTGCCAGCAGTTGGGAGTTAAGGGAGGCCCAAGAGACCCAGTACTTC.

This chain links TRBV2 with TRBJ2-2, with 13 bases that match TRBD2. Germline V lookup: CDR1 SNHLY, CDR2 FYNNEI. This CDR3 is built from 16 residues. V dropped 2 bases and J dropped 7; count of bases not matched to a gene: 4. CDR3 residues: CASSETSGRVGGELFF. The DNA of the CDR3 is TGTGCCAGCAGTGAAACTAGCGGGAGGGTCGGCGGGGAGCTGTTTTTT. Full variable domain (missing parts from reference TRBV2 and TRBJ2-2): EPEVTQTPSHQVTQMGQEVILRCVPISNHLYFYWYRQILGQKVEFLVSFYNNEISEKSEIFDDQFSVERPDGSNFTLKIRSTKLEDSAMYFCASSETSGRVGGELFFGEGSRLTVL.

V is TRBV5-1 and J is TRBJ2-7; TRBD2 matches 9 bases. Trimming cost V 3 bases and J 3 bases; bases outside gene matches: 7. The germline V gene encodes CDR1 SGHRS and CDR2 YFSETQ. CDR3 length: 15 residues. The CDR3 region has the DNA TGCGCCAGCAGCTCTTTGACTAGCGGTGACTACGAGCAGTACTTC. It codes for CASSSLTSGDYEQYF.

The chain has TRBV5-1 and TRBJ1-3; maybe TRBD1 (6 bases). The germline gives CDR1 SGHRS, CDR2 YFSETQ. Trimming shortened V by 4 bases and J by 0 bases, and 14 bases separated the two germline ends. The CDR3 is 16 amino acids. The CDR3 DNA reads as TGCGCCAGCAGCGTCGCGGAAGGGGGCTCTGGAAACACCATATATTTT. It translates to CASSVAEGGSGNTIYF.

This chain joins TRBV7-8 and TRBJ2-6; no clear D. The CDR3 loop spans 15 amino acids. Trimming pared 3 bases from V and 2 bases from J, leaving 8 bases between. Germline CDR1 reads SGHVS; CDR2 reads FQNEAQ. The CDR3 DNA is TGTGCCAGCAGCTTGGGTGGGGCTGGGGCCAACGTCCTGACTTTC. Its protein is CASSLGGAGANVLTF.

The rearrangement joins TRBV6-1 to TRBJ2-1, with TRBD1 identical over 9 bases. The length of the CDR3 is 15 residues. Germline CDR1 and CDR2: MNHNS and SASEGT. V lost 5 bases and J lost 4; bases outside the gene matches: 6. The CDR3 DNA sequence: TGTGCCAGCAGTTCCGACAGGGGGATTTACAATGAGCAGTTCTTC. Its protein product is CASSSDRGIYNEQFF.

The V call is TRBV6-4, the J call TRBJ2-1; TRBD2 matches 14 bases. The CDR3 runs 17 residues. V lost 2 bases and J lost 9; bases outside the gene matches: 9. CDR1 and CDR2 from the germline V gene are MRHNA and SNTAGT. The CDR3 region has the DNA TGTGCCAGCAGTGACGCTCCGGGACTAGCGGGAGTGAGTGAGCAGTTCTTC. Translation gives CASSDAPGLAGVSEQFF.

This clone has only one observation. V is TRBV7-3 and J is TRBJ2-3; D unclear. CDR1 and CDR2 from the germline V gene are SGHTA and FQGTGA. Trimming took off 2 bases at V and 5 bases at J, with 8 bases between the two ends. This CDR3 has 13 residues. The CDR3 loop reads CASSLLGLDTQYF. CDR3 bases: TGTGCCAGCAGCTTACTAGGTTTAGATACGCAGTATTTT.

The chain combines TRBV15 with TRBJ1-2, with unresolved D. V was clipped by 3 bases and J by 3 bases, with 11 bases between them. The CDR3 contains 14 residues. Germline V lookup: CDR1 LNHNV, CDR2 YYDKDF (reference sequence). The CDR3 loop reads CATSRREADYGYTF. CDR3 nucleotide sequence: TGTGCCACCAGCAGGCGGGAGGCCGACTATGGCTACACCTTC.

This chain uses TRBV27 with TRBJ1-2, with 7 bases lining up with TRBD1. Germline assignment: CDR1 MNHEY and CDR2 SMNVEV (reference sequence). The CDR3 covers 15 residues. V shed 0 bases and J 4 bases; nucleotides not matched to a gene: 5. For the CDR3, the DNA is TGTGCCAGCAGTTTATCGGGGGGACAGATCTATGGCTACACCTTC. This translates into CASSLSGGQIYGYTF.

As concerns this clone: The same CDR3 also results from other DNA sequences found in this sample. The chain recombines TRBV7-2 with TRBJ2-1; 13 positions agree with TRBD2. The CDR3 runs 15 residues. The V gene's germline CDR1 is SGHTA and CDR2 FQGNSA. V dropped 1 base and J dropped 6; count of bases not matched to a gene: 0. The CDR3 here is CASSLGLAGGNEQFF. Here the CDR3 DNA reads TGTGCCAGCAGCTTAGGACTAGCGGGAGGCAATGAGCAGTTCTTC.

The V gene is TRBV7-9, the J gene TRBJ1-2; 8 bases are shared with TRBD1. The trim removed 5 bases at V and 2 bases at J, leaving 10 bases unmatched. Germline V gene lookup returns CDR1 SEHNR and CDR2 FQNEAQ (reference sequence). This CDR3 comprises 16 residues. The CDR3 is CASSEFRGQENYGYTF. The CDR3 coding sequence is TGTGCCAGCAGCGAATTCCGGGGACAGGAAAACTATGGCTACACCTTC.

The V call is TRBV11-2, the J call TRBJ2-1, with D tentatively TRBD1 (6 bases). The CDR3 extends over 19 amino acids. The V and J ends lost 1 base and 0 bases respectively, with 19 bases between them. The germline CDR1 and CDR2 sequences are SGHAT and FQNNGV. Here the CDR3 reads CASSLGGIRQVYSYNEQFF. The CDR3 nucleotides read TGTGCCAGCAGCTTAGGGGGCATTCGACAGGTCTACTCCTACAATGAGCAGTTCTTC.

The V gene is TRBV18, the J gene TRBJ2-7; 7 nucleotides align to TRBD2. J lost 3 bases, V lost 6 bases, and 14 bases had no gene match. Germline V gives CDR1 KGHSH, CDR2 LQKENI. This CDR3 contains 16 residues. CDR3 in amino acids: CASSSRAAGRDYEQYF. The CDR3 coding sequence is TGTGCCAGCTCTAGCCGGGCAGCGGGAAGGGACTACGAGCAGTACTTC.

The DNA for the CDR3 is TGTGCCAGCAGTATTTATCTAGCGTCCTACAATGAGCAGTTCTTC. It is translated as CASSIYLASYNEQFF. This chain links TRBV28 with TRBJ2-1, with D possibly being TRBD2 (6 bases). V shed 5 bases and J shed 1 base, with 12 bases lying between them. The CDR3 sequence is 15 residues long. From germline, CDR1 is MDHEN and CDR2 SYDVKM.

The rearrangement joins TRBV30 to TRBJ2-5, with TRBD1 matching 8 bases. Per the germline V gene, CDR1 is GTSNPN and CDR2 is SVGIG (reference sequence). The CDR3 totals 14 residues. J gave up 4 bases and V 1 base, and 5 bases lay outside the gene matches. CDR3 coding DNA: TGTGCCTGGAGTGGCGCAGGGGGCTCAGAGACCCAGTACTTC. This codes for CAWSGAGGSETQYF.

This clone was seen repeatedly, ten times or more. CDR3 residues: CASSQDGLAGGHVDEQFF. For the CDR3, the DNA is TGTGCCAGCAGCCAAGACGGGCTAGCGGGAGGTCATGTCGATGAGCAGTTCTTC. J is TRBJ2-1 and V is TRBV4-2, with TRBD2 identical over 11 bases. J lost 8 bases, V lost 0 bases, and 12 bases had no gene match. The CDR3 spans 18 residues. Germline V CDR1 and CDR2: LGHNA, YNFKEQ.

The chain uses TRBV4-2 and TRBJ2-3; 7 bases agree with TRBD2. Germline CDR1 reads LGHNA; CDR2 reads YNFKEQ. The length of the CDR3 is 16 residues. Trimming removed 2 bases from V and 0 bases from J; junction bases left unmatched: 5. In DNA form, the CDR3 reads TGTGCCAGCAGCCAAAGAAGTAGCGGGAGCACAGATACGCAGTATTTT. This gives the protein CASSQRSSGSTDTQYF.